The TCR beta chain under discussion was sequenced for a study of blood T cells in healthy people across ages. Next came a second PCR, run for about 6 to 12 cycles, which used a sample-barcoded 5' primer along with a J-beta primer mix. A single record per CDR3 protein comes from TCRdb applying MiXCR to the 5' RACE reads. Of roughly 1,300,000 distinct CDR3 sequences listed, roughly 64% were seen once; the top ten hold 5% to 7%. This clonotype was obtained from a man aged 18 to 30 in good health. The sample was blood.

The CDR3 DNA is TGTGCCAGCAGCTTGCGGGACGTCGACGAGCAGTACTTC. Amino acid sequence: CASSLRDVDEQYF. The V call is TRBV5-5, the J call TRBJ2-5; either TRBD1 or TRBD2 may supply D (5 bases each). The J call may be wrong; the DNA end is better matched by TRBJ2-7. The CDR3 runs 13 residues. Germline loops: CDR1 SGHKS, CDR2 YYEKEE (reference sequence).